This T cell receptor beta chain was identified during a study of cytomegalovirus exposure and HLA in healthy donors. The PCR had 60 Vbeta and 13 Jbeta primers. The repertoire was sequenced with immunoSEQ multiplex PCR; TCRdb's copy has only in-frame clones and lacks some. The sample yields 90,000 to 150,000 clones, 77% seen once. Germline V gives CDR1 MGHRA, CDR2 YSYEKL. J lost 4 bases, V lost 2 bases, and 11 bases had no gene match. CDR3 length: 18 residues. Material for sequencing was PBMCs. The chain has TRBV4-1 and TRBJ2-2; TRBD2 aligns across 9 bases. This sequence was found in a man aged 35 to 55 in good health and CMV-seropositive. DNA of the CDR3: TGCGCCAGCAGCCAAAGAATTGGCGCGGGGGGGTCCACCGGGGAGCTGTTTTTT. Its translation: CASSQRIGAGGSTGELFF.